This T cell receptor (beta chain) was sequenced during a study of post-analysis software for immune sequencing data. Study-wide background: Patients with relapsing-remitting, secondary progressive and progressive-relapsing multiple sclerosis courses were all represented.

As for this clonotype: Its antigen is currently unknown.

Study observations and caveats: Compared with controls, patients had more of 4 to 6 TRBV segments, including TRBV5-6, TRBV5-1 and TRBV20-1. Normalized Chao1 diversity was significantly reduced in patients versus controls. Strong co-clustering by F measure was seen for same-batch samples.

Trimming left V 4 bases short and J 7 bases short, with 22 bases between. The germline gives CDR1 SGHTA, CDR2 FQGNSA. The CDR3 spans 16 residues. TCR beta libraries were prepared from cDNA with unique molecular identifiers. TCRdb re-called the PCR reads with MiXCR, one entry per CDR3 protein. The sample yields roughly 600,000 distinct CDR3 sequences, about 40% seen once. This chain connects TRBV7-2 to TRBJ1-2; D remains ambiguous. The receptor comes from a girl between 5 and 17 years old with multiple sclerosis. Sample: blood. DNA of the CDR3: TGTGCCAGCAGCTCGTGGAGAAGATTAGATGAGTCTGGCTACACCTTC. This codes for CASSSWRRLDESGYTF.